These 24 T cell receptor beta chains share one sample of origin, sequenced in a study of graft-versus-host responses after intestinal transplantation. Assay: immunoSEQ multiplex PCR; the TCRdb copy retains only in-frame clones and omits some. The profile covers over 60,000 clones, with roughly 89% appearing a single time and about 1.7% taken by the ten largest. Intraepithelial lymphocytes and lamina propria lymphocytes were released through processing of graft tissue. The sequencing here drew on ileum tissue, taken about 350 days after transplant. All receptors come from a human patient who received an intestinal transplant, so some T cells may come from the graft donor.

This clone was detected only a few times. As DNA, the CDR3 is TGTGCCAGCAGTTCGGGACTAGCGAACATTCAGTACTTC. Encoded protein: CASSSGLANIQYF. The chain recombines TRBV28 with TRBJ2-4; 10 bases are shared with TRBD2. The CDR3 length is 13 residues. The ends lost 4 bases at V and 7 bases at J; junction bases unmatched: 1. Germline V CDR1 and CDR2: MDHEN, SYDVKM.

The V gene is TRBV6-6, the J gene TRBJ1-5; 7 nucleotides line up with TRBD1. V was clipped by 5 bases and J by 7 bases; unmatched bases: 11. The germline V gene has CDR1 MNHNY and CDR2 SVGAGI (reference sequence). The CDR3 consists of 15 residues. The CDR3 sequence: CASSTRQGREQPQHF. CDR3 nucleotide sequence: TGTGCCAGCAGTACACGACAGGGACGGGAACAGCCCCAGCATTTT.

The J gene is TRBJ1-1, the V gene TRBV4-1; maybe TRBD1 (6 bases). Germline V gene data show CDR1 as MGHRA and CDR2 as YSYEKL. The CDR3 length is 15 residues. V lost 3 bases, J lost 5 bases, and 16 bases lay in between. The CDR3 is CASSHKGHGGTEAFF. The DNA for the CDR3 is TGCGCCAGCAGCCACAAGGGACATGGAGGAACTGAAGCTTTCTTT.

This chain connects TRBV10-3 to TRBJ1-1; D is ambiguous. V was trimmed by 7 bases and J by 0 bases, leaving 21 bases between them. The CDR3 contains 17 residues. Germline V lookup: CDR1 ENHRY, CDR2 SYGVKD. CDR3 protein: CAIIAFPKTPMNTEAFF. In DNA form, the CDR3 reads TGTGCCATCATAGCGTTTCCCAAGACCCCCATGAACACTGAAGCTTTCTTT.

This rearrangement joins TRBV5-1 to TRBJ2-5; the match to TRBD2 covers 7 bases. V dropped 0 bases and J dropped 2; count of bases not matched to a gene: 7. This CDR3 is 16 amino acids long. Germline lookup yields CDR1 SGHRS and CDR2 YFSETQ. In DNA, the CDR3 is TGCGCCAGCAGCTTGGTAGGGGCGGGAGCGCAAGAGACCCAGTACTTC. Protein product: CASSLVGAGAQETQYF.

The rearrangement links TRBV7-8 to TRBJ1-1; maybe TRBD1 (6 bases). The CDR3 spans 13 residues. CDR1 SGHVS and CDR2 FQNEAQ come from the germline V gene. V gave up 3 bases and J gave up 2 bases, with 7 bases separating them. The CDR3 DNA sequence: TGTGCCAGCAGCTTGGACAGTAACACTGAAGCTTTCTTT. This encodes CASSLDSNTEAFF.

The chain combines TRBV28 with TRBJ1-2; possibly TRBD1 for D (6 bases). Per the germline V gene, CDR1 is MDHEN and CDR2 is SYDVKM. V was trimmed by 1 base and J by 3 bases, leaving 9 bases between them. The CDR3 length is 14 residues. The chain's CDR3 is CASSLLGAHYGYTF. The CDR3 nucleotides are TGTGCCAGCAGTTTATTGGGGGCTCACTATGGCTACACCTTC.

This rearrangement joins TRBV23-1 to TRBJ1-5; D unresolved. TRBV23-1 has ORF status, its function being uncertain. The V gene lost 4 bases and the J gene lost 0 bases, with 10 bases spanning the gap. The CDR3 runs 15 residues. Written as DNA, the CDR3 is TGCGCCAGCAGTCCTAATAAGTATAGCAATCAGCCCCAGCATTTT. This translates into CASSPNKYSNQPQHF.

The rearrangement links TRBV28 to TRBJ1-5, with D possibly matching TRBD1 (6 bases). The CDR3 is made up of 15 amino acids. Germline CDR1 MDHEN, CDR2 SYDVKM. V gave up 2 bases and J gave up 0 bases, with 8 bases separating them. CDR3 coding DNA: TGTGCCAGCAGTTTAGAGGGGGATAGCAATCAGCCCCAGCATTTT. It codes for CASSLEGDSNQPQHF.

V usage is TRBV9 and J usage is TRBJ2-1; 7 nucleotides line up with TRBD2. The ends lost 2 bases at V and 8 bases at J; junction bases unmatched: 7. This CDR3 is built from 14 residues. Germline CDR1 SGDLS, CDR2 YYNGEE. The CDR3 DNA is TGTGCCAGCAGCGTTACCGGGACTATCGATGAGCAGTTCTTC. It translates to CASSVTGTIDEQFF.

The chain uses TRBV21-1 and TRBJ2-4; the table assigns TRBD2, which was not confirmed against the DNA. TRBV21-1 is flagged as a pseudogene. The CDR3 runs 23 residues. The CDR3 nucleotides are TGTGCCAGCAGCAAAGCCCATCGCGGGGCAAGAGCCGAACTCCGACTAGCCAAAAACATTCAGTACTTC. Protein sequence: CASSKAHRGARAELRLAKNIQYF.

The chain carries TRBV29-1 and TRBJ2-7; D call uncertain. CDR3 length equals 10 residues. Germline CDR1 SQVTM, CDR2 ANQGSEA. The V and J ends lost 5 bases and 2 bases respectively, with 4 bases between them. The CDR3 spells CSVRTYEQYF. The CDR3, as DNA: TGCAGCGTTCGAACCTACGAGCAGTACTTC.

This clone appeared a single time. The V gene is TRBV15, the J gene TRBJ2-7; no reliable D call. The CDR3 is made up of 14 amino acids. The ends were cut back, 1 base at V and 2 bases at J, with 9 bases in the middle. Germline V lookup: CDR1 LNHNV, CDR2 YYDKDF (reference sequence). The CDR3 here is CATSRGRAAYEQYF. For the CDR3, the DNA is TGTGCCACCAGCAGAGGTAGGGCAGCCTACGAGCAGTACTTC.

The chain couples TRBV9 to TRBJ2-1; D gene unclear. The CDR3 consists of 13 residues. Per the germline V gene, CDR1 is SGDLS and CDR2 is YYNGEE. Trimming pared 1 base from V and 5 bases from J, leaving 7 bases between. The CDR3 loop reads CASSVRGDNEQFF. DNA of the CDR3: TGTGCCAGCAGCGTACGAGGAGACAATGAGCAGTTCTTC.

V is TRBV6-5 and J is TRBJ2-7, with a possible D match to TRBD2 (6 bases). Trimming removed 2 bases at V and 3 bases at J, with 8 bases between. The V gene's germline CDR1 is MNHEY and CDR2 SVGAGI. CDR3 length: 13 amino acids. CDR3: CASSYRRDYEQYF. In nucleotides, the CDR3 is TGTGCCAGCAGTTACCGGCGGGACTACGAGCAGTACTTC.

CDR3 amino acids: CASSLYRITERGSEQYF. CDR3 bases: TGTGCCAGCAGCTTATATCGTATTACGGAGAGGGGTTCCGAGCAGTACTTC. This chain connects TRBV7-2 to TRBJ2-7; D tentatively fits TRBD1 or TRBD2 (5 bases each). CDR3 size: 17 residues. V was pared by 2 bases and J by 6 bases, with 23 bases between. Germline V gene sequence: CDR1 SGHTA, CDR2 FQGNSA.

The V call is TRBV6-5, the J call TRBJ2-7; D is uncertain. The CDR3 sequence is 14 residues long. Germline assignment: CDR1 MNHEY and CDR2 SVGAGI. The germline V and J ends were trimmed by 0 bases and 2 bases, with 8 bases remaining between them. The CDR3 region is CASSYSGHTYEQYF. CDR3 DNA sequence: TGTGCCAGCAGTTACTCAGGCCACACCTACGAGCAGTACTTC.

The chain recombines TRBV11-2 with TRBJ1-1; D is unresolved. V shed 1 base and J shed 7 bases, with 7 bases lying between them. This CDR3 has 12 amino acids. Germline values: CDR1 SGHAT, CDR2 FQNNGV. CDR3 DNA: TGTGCCAGCAGCTTAGGGGGAATTGAAGCTTTCTTT. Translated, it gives CASSLGGIEAFF.

The CDR3 DNA reads as TGCGCCAGCAGCGCTGGGACAGAGAACACTGAAGCTTTCTTT. Protein: CASSAGTENTEAFF. The rearrangement links TRBV5-1 to TRBJ1-1, with 7 nucleotides matching TRBD1. This CDR3 is built from 14 residues. CDR1 SGHRS and CDR2 YFSETQ come from the germline V gene. Germline trimming cut 4 bases from V and 1 base from J; bases unmatched to any gene: 4.

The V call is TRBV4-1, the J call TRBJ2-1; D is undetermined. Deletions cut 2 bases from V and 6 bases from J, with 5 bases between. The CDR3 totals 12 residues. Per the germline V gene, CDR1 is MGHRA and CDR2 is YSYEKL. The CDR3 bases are TGCGCCAGCAGCCAAAATAGCAATGAGCAGTTCTTC. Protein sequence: CASSQNSNEQFF.

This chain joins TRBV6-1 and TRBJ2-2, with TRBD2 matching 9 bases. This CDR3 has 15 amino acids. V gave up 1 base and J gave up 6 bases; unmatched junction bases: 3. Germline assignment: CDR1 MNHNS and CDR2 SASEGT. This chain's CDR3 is CASSEEIAGAGELFF. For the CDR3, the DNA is TGTGCCAGCAGTGAAGAAATAGCGGGAGCCGGGGAGCTGTTTTTT.

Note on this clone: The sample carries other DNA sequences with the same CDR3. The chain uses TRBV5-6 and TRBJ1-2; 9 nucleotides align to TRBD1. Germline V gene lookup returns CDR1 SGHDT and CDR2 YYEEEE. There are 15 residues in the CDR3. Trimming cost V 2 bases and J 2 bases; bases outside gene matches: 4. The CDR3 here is CASSFRDRVNYGYTF. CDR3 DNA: TGTGCCAGCAGCTTCCGGGACAGGGTCAACTATGGCTACACCTTC.

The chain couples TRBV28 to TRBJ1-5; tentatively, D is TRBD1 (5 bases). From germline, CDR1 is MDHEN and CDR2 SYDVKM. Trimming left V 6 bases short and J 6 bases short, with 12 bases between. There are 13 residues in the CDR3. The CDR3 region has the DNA TGTGCCAGCAGGAGGGGAAGGATTCAGCCCCAGCATTTT. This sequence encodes CASRRGRIQPQHF. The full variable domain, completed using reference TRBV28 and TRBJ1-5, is DVKVTQSSRYLVKRTGEKVFLECVQDMDHENMFWYRQDPGLGLRLIYFSYDVKMKEKGDIPEGYSVSREKKERFSLILESASTNQTSMYLCASRRGRIQPQHFGDGTRLSIL.

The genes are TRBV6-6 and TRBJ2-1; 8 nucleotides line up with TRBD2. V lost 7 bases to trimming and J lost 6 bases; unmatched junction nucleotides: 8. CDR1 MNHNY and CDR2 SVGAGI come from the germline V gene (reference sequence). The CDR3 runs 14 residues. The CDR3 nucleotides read TGTGCCAGCACCTCCTTTGCGGGGGGCAATGAGCAGTTCTTC. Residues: CASTSFAGGNEQFF.